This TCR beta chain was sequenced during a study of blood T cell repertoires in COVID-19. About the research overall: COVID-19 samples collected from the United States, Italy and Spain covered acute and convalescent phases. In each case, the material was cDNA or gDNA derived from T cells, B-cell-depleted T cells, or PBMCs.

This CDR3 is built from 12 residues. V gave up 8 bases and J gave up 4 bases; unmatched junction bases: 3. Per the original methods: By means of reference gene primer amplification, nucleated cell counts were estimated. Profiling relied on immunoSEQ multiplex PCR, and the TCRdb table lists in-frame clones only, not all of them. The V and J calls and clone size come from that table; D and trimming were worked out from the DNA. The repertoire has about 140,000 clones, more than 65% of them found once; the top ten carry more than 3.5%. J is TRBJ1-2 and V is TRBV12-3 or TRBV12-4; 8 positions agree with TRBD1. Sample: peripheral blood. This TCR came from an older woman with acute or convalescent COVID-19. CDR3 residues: CASFDRGYGYTF. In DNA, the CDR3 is TGTGCCAGCTTTGACAGGGGCTATGGCTACACCTTC.